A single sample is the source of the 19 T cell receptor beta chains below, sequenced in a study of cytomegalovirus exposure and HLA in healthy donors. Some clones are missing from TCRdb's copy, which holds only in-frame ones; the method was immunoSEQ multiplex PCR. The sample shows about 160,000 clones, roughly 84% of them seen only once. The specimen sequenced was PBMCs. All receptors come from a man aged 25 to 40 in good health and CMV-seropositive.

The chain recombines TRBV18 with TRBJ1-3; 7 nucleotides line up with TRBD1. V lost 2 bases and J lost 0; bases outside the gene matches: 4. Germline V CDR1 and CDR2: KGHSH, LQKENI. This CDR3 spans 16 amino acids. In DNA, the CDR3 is TGTGCCAGCTCACCAGACAGGGATGGCTCTGGAAACACCATATATTTT. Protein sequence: CASSPDRDGSGNTIYF. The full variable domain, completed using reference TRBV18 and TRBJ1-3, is NAGVMQNPRHLVRRRGQEARLRCSPMKGHSHVYWYRQLPEEGLKFMVYLQKENIIDESGMPKERFSAEFPKEGPSILRIQQVVRGDSAAYFCASSPDRDGSGNTIYFGEGSWLTVV.

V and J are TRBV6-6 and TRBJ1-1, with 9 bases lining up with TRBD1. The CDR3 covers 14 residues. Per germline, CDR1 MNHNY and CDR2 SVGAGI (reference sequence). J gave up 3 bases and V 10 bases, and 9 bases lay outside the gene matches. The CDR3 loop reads CAIRYGTGHTEAFF. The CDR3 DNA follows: TGTGCCATTCGATACGGGACAGGGCACACTGAAGCTTTCTTT.

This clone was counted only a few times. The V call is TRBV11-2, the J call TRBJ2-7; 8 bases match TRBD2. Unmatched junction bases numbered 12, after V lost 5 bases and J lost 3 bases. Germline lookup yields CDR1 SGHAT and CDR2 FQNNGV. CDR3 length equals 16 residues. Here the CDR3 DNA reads TGTGCCAGCAGCCCTCTTCGGGGGGGACGGGTCTACGAGCAGTACTTC. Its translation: CASSPLRGGRVYEQYF.

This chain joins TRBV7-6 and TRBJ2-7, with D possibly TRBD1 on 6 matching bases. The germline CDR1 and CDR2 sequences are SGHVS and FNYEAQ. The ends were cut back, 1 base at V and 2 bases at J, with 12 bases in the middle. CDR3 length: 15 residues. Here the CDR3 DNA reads TGTGCCAGCAGCTTAGGCAGGGGCCAAACCTACGAGCAGTACTTC. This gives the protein CASSLGRGQTYEQYF.

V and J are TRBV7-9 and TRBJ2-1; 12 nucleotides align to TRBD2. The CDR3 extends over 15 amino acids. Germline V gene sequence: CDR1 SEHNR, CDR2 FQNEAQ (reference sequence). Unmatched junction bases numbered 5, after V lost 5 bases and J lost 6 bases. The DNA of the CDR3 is TGTGCCAGCAGCCCAAGACTAGCGGGGGCCAATGAGCAGTTCTTC. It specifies CASSPRLAGANEQFF.

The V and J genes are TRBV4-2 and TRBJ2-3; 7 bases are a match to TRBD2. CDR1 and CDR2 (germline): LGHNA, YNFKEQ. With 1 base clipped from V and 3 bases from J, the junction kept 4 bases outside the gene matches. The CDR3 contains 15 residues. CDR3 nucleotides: TGTGCCAGCAGCCAAGTGCTTAGCGGGACAGATACGCAGTATTTT. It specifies CASSQVLSGTDTQYF.

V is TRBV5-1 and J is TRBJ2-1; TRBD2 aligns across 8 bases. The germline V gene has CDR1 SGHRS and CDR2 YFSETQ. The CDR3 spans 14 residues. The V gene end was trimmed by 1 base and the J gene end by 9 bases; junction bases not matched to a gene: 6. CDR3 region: CASSLTGSGVEQFF. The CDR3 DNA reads TGCGCCAGCAGCTTGACGGGTAGCGGGGTTGAGCAGTTCTTC. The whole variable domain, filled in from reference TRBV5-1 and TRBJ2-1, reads KAGVTQTPRYLIKTRGQQVTLSCSPISGHRSVSWYQQTPGQGLQFLFEYFSETQRNKGNFPGRFSGRQFSNSRSEMNVSTLELGDSALYLCASSLTGSGVEQFFGPGTRLTVL.

The CDR3 loop is CASTRLANTGELFF. The CDR3 DNA reads TGTGCCAGCACCAGACTAGCGAACACCGGGGAGCTGTTTTTT. The chain couples TRBV2 to TRBJ2-2; D may be TRBD2 (6 bases). V gave up 7 bases and J gave up 0 bases, with 9 bases separating them. In germline, CDR1 is SNHLY, CDR2 FYNNEI. This CDR3 has 14 amino acids.

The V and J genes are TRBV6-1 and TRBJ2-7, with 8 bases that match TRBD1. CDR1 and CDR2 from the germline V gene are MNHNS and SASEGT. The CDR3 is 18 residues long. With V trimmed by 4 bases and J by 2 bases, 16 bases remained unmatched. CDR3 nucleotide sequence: TGTGCCAGCAGTGGAGGTCTCCGTACGGGACAGGCAACCTACGAGCAGTACTTC. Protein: CASSGGLRTGQATYEQYF.

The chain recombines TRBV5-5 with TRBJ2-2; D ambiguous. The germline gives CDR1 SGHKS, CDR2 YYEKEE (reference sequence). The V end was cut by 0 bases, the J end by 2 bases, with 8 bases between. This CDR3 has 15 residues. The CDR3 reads CASSLDFLNTGELFF. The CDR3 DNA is TGTGCCAGCAGCTTGGACTTTTTAAACACCGGGGAGCTGTTTTTT.

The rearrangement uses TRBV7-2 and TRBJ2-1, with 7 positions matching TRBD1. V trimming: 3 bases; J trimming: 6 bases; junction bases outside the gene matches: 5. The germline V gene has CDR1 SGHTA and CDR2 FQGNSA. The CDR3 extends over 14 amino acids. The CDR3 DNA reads TGTGCCAGCAGCTTTGGGGACAGAGTCAATGAGCAGTTCTTC. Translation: CASSFGDRVNEQFF.

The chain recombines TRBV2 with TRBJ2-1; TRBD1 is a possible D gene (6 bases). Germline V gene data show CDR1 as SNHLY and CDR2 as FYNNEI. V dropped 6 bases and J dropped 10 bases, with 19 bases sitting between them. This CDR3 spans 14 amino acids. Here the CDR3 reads CASRAPLAGDEQFF. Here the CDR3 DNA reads TGTGCCAGCAGGGCCCCCCTGGCAGGGGACGAGCAGTTCTTC. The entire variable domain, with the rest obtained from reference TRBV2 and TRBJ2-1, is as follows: EPEVTQTPSHQVTQMGQEVILRCVPISNHLYFYWYRQILGQKVEFLVSFYNNEISEKSEIFDDQFSVERPDGSNFTLKIRSTKLEDSAMYFCASRAPLAGDEQFFGPGTRLTVL.

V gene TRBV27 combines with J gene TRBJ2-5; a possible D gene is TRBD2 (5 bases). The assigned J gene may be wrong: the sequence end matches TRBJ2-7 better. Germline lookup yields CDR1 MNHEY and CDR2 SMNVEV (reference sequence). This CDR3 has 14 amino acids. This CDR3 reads CASSPRVKAYEQYF. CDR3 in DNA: TGTGCCAGCAGTCCGAGGGTTAAAGCCTACGAGCAGTACTTC.

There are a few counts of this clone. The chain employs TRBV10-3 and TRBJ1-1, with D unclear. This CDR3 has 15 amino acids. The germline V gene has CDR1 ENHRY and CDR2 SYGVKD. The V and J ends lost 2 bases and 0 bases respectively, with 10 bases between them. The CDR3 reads CAISEGADVNTEAFF. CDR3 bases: TGTGCCATCAGTGAGGGAGCAGACGTGAACACTGAAGCTTTCTTT.

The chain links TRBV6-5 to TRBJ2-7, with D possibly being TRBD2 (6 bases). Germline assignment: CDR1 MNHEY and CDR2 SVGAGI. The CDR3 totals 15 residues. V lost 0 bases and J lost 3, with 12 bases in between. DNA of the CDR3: TGTGCCAGCAGTTACTCGAAGGGACTTGACTACGAGCAGTACTTC. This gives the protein CASSYSKGLDYEQYF.

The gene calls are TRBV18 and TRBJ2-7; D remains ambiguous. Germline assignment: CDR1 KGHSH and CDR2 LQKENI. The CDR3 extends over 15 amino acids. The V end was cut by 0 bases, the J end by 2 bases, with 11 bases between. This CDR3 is CASSPPQVNAYEQYF. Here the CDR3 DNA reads TGTGCCAGCTCACCACCGCAGGTCAACGCCTACGAGCAGTACTTC.

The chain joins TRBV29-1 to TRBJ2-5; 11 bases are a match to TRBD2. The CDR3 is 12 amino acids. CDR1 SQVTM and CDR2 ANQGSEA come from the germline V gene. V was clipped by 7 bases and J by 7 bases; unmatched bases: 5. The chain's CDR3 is CSAGLAGGTQYF. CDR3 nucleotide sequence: TGCAGCGCAGGACTAGCGGGTGGGACCCAGTACTTC.

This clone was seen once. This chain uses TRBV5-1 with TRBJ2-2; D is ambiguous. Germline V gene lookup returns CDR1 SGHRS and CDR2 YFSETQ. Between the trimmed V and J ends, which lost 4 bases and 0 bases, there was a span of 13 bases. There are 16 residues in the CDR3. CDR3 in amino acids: CASSANRDANTGELFF. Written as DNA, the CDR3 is TGCGCCAGCAGCGCAAACAGAGACGCGAACACCGGGGAGCTGTTTTTT.

The CDR3 DNA is TGTGCCAGCAGCCCCAACCAGGCGACGTTCTACGAGCAGTACTTC. Protein product: CASSPNQATFYEQYF. The chain recombines TRBV9 with TRBJ2-7; D not resolved. V lost 4 bases and J 3 bases, leaving 17 bases between the germline ends. Germline-derived CDR1 and CDR2 are SGDLS and YYNGEE. This CDR3 is 15 amino acids long.